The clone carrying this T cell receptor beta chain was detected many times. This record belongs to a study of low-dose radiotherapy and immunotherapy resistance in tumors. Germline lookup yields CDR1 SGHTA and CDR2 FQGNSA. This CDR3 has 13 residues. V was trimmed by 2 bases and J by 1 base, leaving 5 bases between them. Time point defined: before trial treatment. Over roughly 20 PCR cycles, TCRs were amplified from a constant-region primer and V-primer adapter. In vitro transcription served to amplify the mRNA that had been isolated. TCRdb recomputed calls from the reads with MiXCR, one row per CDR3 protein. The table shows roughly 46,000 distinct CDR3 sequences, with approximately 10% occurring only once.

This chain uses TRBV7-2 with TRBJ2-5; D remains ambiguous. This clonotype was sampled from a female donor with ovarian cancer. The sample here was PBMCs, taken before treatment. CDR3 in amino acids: CASSLLTQETQYF. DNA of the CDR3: TGTGCCAGCAGCTTATTGACCCAAGAGACCCAGTACTTC.